The 27 T cell receptor beta chains listed next were all sequenced from one sample in a study of T cells in Graves' hyperthyroidism and ophthalmopathy. Amplified TCR beta CDR3 regions came from RNA transcripts. Initially, a first-round RT-PCR of the TCR CDR3 employed the HTBI primer set. TCRdb redid the calling of the multiplex PCR reads with MiXCR, one entry per CDR3 protein. The repertoire holds 640,000 or so distinct CDR3 sequences, with around 15% as singletons. Source material: blood. The receptors come from a woman aged 40 to 50 with Graves' ophthalmopathy.

This clonotype was counted a few times. V gene TRBV6-1 combines with J gene TRBJ2-1, with D possibly being TRBD2 (5 bases). This CDR3 has 11 residues. The V gene lost 10 bases and the J gene lost 7 bases, with 11 bases spanning the gap. Germline V gene data show CDR1 as MNHNS and CDR2 as SASEGT. CDR3 coding DNA: TGTGCCACTAGGACTTCTAATGAGCAGTTCTTC. Its translation is CATRTSNEQFF.

This clonotype was detected only a few times. This chain uses TRBV6-4 with TRBJ2-2, with TRBD2 matching over 8 bases. CDR3 length: 21 residues. Germline CDR1 reads MRHNA; CDR2 reads SNTAGT. After removal of 8 bases from V and 6 bases from J, the junction contained 29 bases not matched to a gene. CDR3 in DNA: TGTGCCAGCTCGAATCCCTACCAGGGAAAAGAGGGACGGGAGGGCCCCGGGGAGCTGTTTTTT. Its protein is CASSNPYQGKEGREGPGELFF.

This clonotype appeared many times. V gene TRBV28 combines with J gene TRBJ1-1; D gene ambiguous. Germline V gives CDR1 MDHEN, CDR2 SYDVKM. The CDR3 has 10 amino acids. Trimming took 10 bases from V and 7 from J, leaving 10 bases between them. The CDR3 nucleotides read TGTGCCATCCGGGCTGGTGAAGCTTTCTTT. Protein product: CAIRAGEAFF.

The sample holds many counts of this clonotype. This chain links TRBV6-1 with TRBJ2-7; tentatively, D is TRBD1 (5 bases). Germline loops: CDR1 MNHNS, CDR2 SASEGT. CDR3 length: 14 residues. V gave up 6 bases and J gave up 0 bases, with 12 bases separating them. This CDR3 reads CASRPDRFSYEQYF. DNA of the CDR3: TGTGCCAGCAGACCCGACAGATTCTCCTACGAGCAGTACTTC.

This clonotype was counted at least ten times. The J gene is TRBJ1-1, the V gene TRBV11-3; 7 positions match TRBD1. The junction had 10 bases not matched to a gene; V was cut back by 5 bases and J by 4 bases. The CDR3 runs 15 residues. The germline V gene has CDR1 SGHNT and CDR2 YENEEA. This chain's CDR3 is CASSRPGGGGTEAFF. The CDR3 DNA reads as TGTGCCAGCAGCCGTCCAGGGGGAGGGGGCACTGAAGCTTTCTTT.

This clonotype was seen ten or more times. The J gene is TRBJ1-2, the V gene TRBV6-5; no firm D call. The germline CDR1 and CDR2 sequences are MNHEY and SVGAGI. V was clipped by 6 bases and J by 8 bases, with 10 bases between them. CDR3 size: 11 residues. DNA for the CDR3: TGTGCCAGCAGGGGTGGAGAAGGCTACACCTTC. It codes for CASRGGEGYTF.

The rearrangement joins TRBV5-5 to TRBJ2-7; 7 nucleotides align to TRBD1. Germline V CDR1 and CDR2: SGHKS, YYEKEE (reference sequence). The V and J ends lost 4 bases and 0 bases, in that order; junction bases with no gene match: 7. This CDR3 contains 15 residues. The CDR3, as DNA: TGTGCCAGCAGCCAACAGGGGACCAGCTCCTACGAGCAGTACTTC. Translating gives CASSQQGTSSYEQYF.

In this sample, this clonotype turned up many times. The genes are TRBV2 and TRBJ1-2; no clear D gene. CDR1 is SNHLY and CDR2 is FYNNEI in the germline V gene. V was clipped by 7 bases and J by 3 bases, with 15 bases between them. The CDR3 loop spans 14 amino acids. The CDR3 coding sequence is TGTGCCAGCATAAAGGCGGGTGGTGACTATGGCTACACCTTC. It specifies CASIKAGGDYGYTF.

The chain carries TRBV6-1 and TRBJ1-1; D gene uncertain. Trimming shortened V by 6 bases and J by 3 bases, and 8 bases separated the two germline ends. The CDR3 length is 12 residues. Germline V gene data show CDR1 as MNHNS and CDR2 as SASEGT. CDR3 bases: TGTGCCAGCAGGGAACGGTACACTGAAGCTTTCTTT. The encoded protein is CASRERYTEAFF.

This clonotype was detected many times. The chain is built from TRBV6-5 and TRBJ1-1; TRBD1 matches 8 bases. The CDR3 has 16 amino acids. Germline loops: CDR1 MNHEY, CDR2 SVGAGI. V shed 2 bases and J 1 base; nucleotides not matched to a gene: 6. The CDR3 DNA reads as TGTGCCAGCAGTTACAGGACAGGGAAAGCGAACACTGAAGCTTTCTTT. Its protein product is CASSYRTGKANTEAFF.

The V gene is TRBV28, the J gene TRBJ1-5; 7 positions agree with TRBD1. The CDR3 is 15 residues long. Trimming cost V 6 bases and J 4 bases; bases outside gene matches: 9. The V gene's germline CDR1 is MDHEN and CDR2 SYDVKM. Here the CDR3 DNA reads TGTGCCAGCAGAGACCCGACAGGGAATAATCAGCCCCAGCATTTT. Translating gives CASRDPTGNNQPQHF.

Many counts were recorded for this clonotype. The rearrangement joins TRBV7-2 to TRBJ2-7; 15 nucleotides match TRBD2. Germline CDR1 SGHTA, CDR2 FQGNSA. Trimming removed 2 bases from V and 6 bases from J; junction bases left unmatched: 2. CDR3 length: 15 residues. The CDR3 nucleotides are TGTGCCAGCAGCTTACAGGGACTAGCGGGAGGCGAGCAGTACTTC. Translating it yields CASSLQGLAGGEQYF.

This clonotype has just a few counts. V gene TRBV7-2 combines with J gene TRBJ2-7; 8 bases match TRBD1. CDR3 size: 14 residues. Germline-derived CDR1 and CDR2 are SGHTA and FQGNSA. Trimming took 2 bases from V and 8 from J; bases not matched to a gene: 8. The CDR3 DNA reads TGTGCCAGCAGCTTAACTTCAGGGGGCATGAAGCAGTACTTC. As protein: CASSLTSGGMKQYF.

The table lists this clonotype with many counts. J is TRBJ1-2 and V is TRBV7-9; the D gene is possibly TRBD1 (6 bases). The V gene lost 5 bases and the J gene lost 6 bases, with 13 bases spanning the gap. Looked up from germline, CDR1 is SEHNR and CDR2 is FQNEAQ (reference sequence). The CDR3 loop spans 13 amino acids. This chain's CDR3 is CASSGYRDDGYTF. The DNA for the CDR3 is TGTGCCAGCAGCGGATACAGGGACGATGGCTACACCTTC.

This clonotype was seen many times. This sequence joins TRBV30 and TRBJ2-5; D is ambiguous. The length of the CDR3 is 13 residues. V lost 2 bases to trimming and J lost 2 bases, with 9 bases between them. Per germline, CDR1 GTSNPN and CDR2 SVGIG (reference sequence). The CDR3 region is CAWSKMPQETQYF. The CDR3 bases are TGTGCCTGGAGTAAAATGCCACAAGAGACCCAGTACTTC.

This sequence joins TRBV30 and TRBJ1-2, with a tentative D call TRBD1 (6 bases). Germline CDR1 GTSNPN, CDR2 SVGIG (reference sequence). The V end was cut by 4 bases, the J end by 7 bases, with 13 bases between. There are 12 residues in the CDR3. The CDR3 DNA reads TGTGCCTGGACTCACGAGGGGGTTGGCTACACCTTC. Translation gives CAWTHEGVGYTF.

The chain couples TRBV19 to TRBJ1-5, with unresolved D. V lost 6 bases and J 2 bases, leaving 17 bases between the germline ends. Germline V gene sequence: CDR1 LNHDA, CDR2 SQIVND (reference sequence). The CDR3 runs 16 residues. The CDR3 sequence is CASSVTASKGNQPQHF. The CDR3, as DNA: TGTGCCAGTAGCGTAACGGCCTCGAAAGGCAATCAGCCCCAGCATTTT.

This clonotype came up many times. V usage is TRBV27 and J usage is TRBJ2-5; 9 positions match TRBD1. CDR3 length equals 16 residues. Germline loops: CDR1 MNHEY, CDR2 SMNVEV (reference sequence). V was clipped by 0 bases and J by 3 bases; unmatched bases: 5. The CDR3 DNA sequence: TGTGCCAGCAGTTTATCTCCGGGACAGGGAGAAGAGACCCAGTACTTC. Its protein product is CASSLSPGQGEETQYF.

The CDR3 DNA follows: TGTGCCAGTAGTAAACTAGCGGGGTACGAGCAGTACTTC. Encoded protein: CASSKLAGYEQYF. The chain links TRBV19 to TRBJ2-7; 10 bases map to TRBD2. Germline V lookup: CDR1 LNHDA, CDR2 SQIVND (reference sequence). The CDR3 has 13 residues. The junction had 1 base not matched to a gene; V was cut back by 4 bases and J by 4 bases.

This clonotype was counted ten times or more. This chain uses TRBV6-1 with TRBJ2-7; maybe TRBD1 (5 bases). Trimming shortened V by 6 bases and J by 2 bases, and 14 bases separated the two germline ends. Germline lookup yields CDR1 MNHNS and CDR2 SASEGT. The CDR3 extends over 14 amino acids. The CDR3 reads CASRPAGITYEQYF. For the CDR3, the DNA is TGTGCCAGCAGGCCCGCAGGGATCACCTACGAGCAGTACTTC.

The chain couples TRBV12-3 or TRBV12-4 to TRBJ2-7; 9 bases are shared with TRBD2. This CDR3 has 19 amino acids. Trimming removed 3 bases from V and 0 bases from J; junction bases left unmatched: 15. CDR3 in DNA: TGTGCCAGCAGTTTTCCCCTCCGACTAGCGGCCCAGAGCTCCTACGAGCAGTACTTC. The encoded protein is CASSFPLRLAAQSSYEQYF.

In regard to this clonotype: This may arise from a read error, as a much more abundant clone is one base away. The CDR3 bases are TGCGCCAGCAGCCACCCAAGGCGAGCGGCAGAGGAAGAGACCCAGTACTTC. Its protein is CASSHPRRAAEEETQYF. The V call is TRBV4-1, the J call TRBJ2-5, with D tentatively TRBD2 (5 bases). This CDR3 is 17 amino acids long. V was shortened by 3 bases and J by 3 bases, with 20 bases between the two germline ends. Germline V gene lookup returns CDR1 MGHRA and CDR2 YSYEKL.

This chain connects TRBV6-2 or TRBV6-3 to TRBJ2-7, with D perhaps TRBD2 (6 bases). The CDR3 extends over 16 amino acids. The V gene lost 1 base and the J gene lost 2 bases, with 15 bases spanning the gap. Per the germline V gene, CDR1 is MNHEY and CDR2 is SVGEGT. CDR3 sequence reads: CASSYLTGTFAYEQYF. CDR3 nucleotide sequence: TGTGCCAGCAGTTACTTAACCGGGACTTTCGCCTACGAGCAGTACTTC.

The J gene is TRBJ2-2, the V gene TRBV6-2 or TRBV6-3; tentatively, D is TRBD1 or TRBD2 (5 bases each). Germline values: CDR1 MNHEY, CDR2 SVGEGT. Trimming took off 0 bases at V and 6 bases at J, with 14 bases between the two ends. The CDR3 loop spans 16 amino acids. The CDR3 DNA reads as TGTGCCAGCAGTTACTCTAGGAGGATGACAGCCGGGGAGCTGTTTTTT. This encodes CASSYSRRMTAGELFF.

This clonotype has ten or more counts. This chain joins TRBV6-6 and TRBJ1-5, with 7 bases fitting TRBD1. The CDR3 totals 14 residues. Germline lookup yields CDR1 MNHNY and CDR2 SVGAGI (reference sequence). V lost 6 bases, J lost 5 bases, and 7 bases stayed unmatched. The CDR3 protein is CASRLWQGDQPQHF. The CDR3 coding sequence is TGTGCCAGCAGATTGTGGCAGGGGGATCAGCCCCAGCATTTT.

This clonotype has a count of ten or more. V gene TRBV6-1 combines with J gene TRBJ1-6; D unresolved. From germline, CDR1 is MNHNS and CDR2 SASEGT. V was cut by 8 bases and J by 7 bases, with 9 bases left in between. This CDR3 is built from 12 residues. The CDR3 region is CASGRSNSPLHF. In DNA, the CDR3 is TGTGCCAGCGGCAGATCCAATTCACCCCTCCACTTT.

This clonotype was recorded at least ten times. The gene calls are TRBV20-1 and TRBJ2-4; 14 nucleotides line up with TRBD2. The CDR3 sequence is 14 residues long. Per the germline V gene, CDR1 is DFQATT and CDR2 is SNEGSKA (reference sequence). The junction had 8 bases not matched to a gene; V was cut back by 7 bases and J by 9 bases. As DNA, the CDR3 is TGCAGTGGGGCCGGGACTAGCGGGAGTGGCATTCAGTACTTC. Translating it yields CSGAGTSGSGIQYF.